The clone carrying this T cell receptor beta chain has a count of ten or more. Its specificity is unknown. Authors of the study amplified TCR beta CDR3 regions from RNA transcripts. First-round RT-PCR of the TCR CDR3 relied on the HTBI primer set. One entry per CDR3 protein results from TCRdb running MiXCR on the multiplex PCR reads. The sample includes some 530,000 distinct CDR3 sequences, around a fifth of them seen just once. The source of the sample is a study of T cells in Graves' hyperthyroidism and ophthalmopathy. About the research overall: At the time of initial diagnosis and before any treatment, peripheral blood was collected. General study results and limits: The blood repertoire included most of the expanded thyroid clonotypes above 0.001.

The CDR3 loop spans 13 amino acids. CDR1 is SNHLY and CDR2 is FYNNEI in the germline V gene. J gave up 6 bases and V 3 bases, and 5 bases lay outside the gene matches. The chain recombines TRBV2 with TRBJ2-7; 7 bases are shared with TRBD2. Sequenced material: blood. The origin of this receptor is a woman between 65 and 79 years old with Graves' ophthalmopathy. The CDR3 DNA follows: TGTGCCAGCAGTGATAGGCGGGAGATCGAGCAGTACTTC. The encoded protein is CASSDRREIEQYF.